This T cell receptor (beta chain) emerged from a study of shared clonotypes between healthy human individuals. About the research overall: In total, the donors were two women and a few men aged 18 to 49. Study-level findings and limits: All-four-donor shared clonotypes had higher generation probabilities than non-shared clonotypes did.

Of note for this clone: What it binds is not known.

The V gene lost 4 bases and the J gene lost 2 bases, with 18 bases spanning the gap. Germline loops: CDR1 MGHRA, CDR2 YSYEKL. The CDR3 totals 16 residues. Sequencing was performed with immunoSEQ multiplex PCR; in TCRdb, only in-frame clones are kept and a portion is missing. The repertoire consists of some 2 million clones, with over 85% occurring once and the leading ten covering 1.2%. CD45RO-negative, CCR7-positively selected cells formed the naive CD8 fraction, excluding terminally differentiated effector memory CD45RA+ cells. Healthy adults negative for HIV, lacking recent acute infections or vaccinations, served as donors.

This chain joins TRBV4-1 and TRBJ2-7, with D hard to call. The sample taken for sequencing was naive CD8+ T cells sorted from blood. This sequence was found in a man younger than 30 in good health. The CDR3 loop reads CASSPTPTRSPYEQYF. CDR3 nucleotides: TGCGCCAGCAGCCCAACTCCAACACGAAGTCCCTACGAGCAGTACTTC.